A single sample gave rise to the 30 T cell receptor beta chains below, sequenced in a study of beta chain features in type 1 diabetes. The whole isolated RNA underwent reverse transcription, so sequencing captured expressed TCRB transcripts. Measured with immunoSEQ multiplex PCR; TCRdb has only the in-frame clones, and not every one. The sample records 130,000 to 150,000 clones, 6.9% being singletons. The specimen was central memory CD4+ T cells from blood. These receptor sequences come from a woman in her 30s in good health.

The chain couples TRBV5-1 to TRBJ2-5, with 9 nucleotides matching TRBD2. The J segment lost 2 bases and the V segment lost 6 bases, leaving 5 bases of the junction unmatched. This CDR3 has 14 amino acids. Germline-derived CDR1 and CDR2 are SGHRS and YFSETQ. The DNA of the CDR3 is TGCGCCAGCAACCCGACTAGCGGACAAGAGACCCAGTACTTC. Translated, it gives CASNPTSGQETQYF.

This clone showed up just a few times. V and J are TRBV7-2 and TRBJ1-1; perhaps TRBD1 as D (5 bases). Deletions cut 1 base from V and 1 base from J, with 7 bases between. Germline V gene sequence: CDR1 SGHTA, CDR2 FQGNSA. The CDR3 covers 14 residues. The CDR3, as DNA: TGTGCCAGCAGCTTAGGGGGGGAGAACACTGAAGCTTTCTTT. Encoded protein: CASSLGGENTEAFF.

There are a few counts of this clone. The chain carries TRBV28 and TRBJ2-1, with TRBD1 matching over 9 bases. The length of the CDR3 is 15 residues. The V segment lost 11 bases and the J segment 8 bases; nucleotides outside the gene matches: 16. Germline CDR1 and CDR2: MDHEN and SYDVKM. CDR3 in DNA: TGTGCCGCCACTCCGGGGACAGGGATTGGGCATGAGCAGTTCTTC. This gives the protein CAATPGTGIGHEQFF.

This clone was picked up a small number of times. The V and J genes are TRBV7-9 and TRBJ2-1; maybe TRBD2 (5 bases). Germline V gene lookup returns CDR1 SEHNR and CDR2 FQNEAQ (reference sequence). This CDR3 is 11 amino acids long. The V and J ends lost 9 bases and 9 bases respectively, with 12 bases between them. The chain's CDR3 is CASQEEGEQFF. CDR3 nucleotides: TGTGCCAGTCAAGAAGAGGGTGAGCAGTTCTTC.

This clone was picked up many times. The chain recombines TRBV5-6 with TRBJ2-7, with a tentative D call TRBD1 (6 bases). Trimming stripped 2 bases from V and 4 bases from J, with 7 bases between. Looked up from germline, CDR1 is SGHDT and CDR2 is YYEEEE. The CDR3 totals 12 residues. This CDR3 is CASSLRGYEQYF. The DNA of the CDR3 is TGTGCCAGCAGCTTAAGGGGGTACGAGCAGTACTTC.

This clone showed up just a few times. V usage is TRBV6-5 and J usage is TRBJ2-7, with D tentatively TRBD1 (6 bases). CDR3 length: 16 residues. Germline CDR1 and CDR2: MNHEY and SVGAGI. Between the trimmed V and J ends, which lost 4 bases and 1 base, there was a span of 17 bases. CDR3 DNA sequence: TGTGCCAGCAGTTGGAAATTCCAGGGGACATCCTACGAGCAGTACTTC. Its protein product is CASSWKFQGTSYEQYF.

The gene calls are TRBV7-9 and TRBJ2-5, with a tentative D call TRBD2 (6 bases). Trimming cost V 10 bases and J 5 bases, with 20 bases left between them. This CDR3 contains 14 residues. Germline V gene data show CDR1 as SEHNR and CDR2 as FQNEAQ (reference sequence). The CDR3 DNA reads TGTGCCACCCGATCTAGCGCCTCTCGTGAGACCCAGTACTTC. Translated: CATRSSASRETQYF. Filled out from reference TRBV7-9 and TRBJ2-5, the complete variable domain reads DTGVSQNPRHKITKRGQNVTFRCDPISEHNRLYWYRQTLGQGPEFLTYFQNEAQLEKSRLLSDRFSAERPKGSFSTLEIQRTEQGDSAMYLCATRSSASRETQYFGPGTRLLVL.

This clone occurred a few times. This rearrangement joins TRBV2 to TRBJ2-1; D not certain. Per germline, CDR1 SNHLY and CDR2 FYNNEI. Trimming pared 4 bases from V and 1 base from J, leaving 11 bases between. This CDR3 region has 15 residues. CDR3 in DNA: TGTGCCAGCAGTGGAAACATTCGATCCTACAATGAGCAGTTCTTC. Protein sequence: CASSGNIRSYNEQFF.

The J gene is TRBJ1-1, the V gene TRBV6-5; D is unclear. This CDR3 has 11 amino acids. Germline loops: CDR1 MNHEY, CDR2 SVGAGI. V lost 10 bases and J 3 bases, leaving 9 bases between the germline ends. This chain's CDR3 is CATLVDTEAFF. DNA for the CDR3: TGTGCCACTTTAGTAGACACTGAAGCTTTCTTT.

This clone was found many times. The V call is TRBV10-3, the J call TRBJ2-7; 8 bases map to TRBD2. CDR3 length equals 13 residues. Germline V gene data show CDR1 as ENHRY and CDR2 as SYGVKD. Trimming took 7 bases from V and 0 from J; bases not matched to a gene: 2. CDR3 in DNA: TGTGCCATCATGGGGACTAGCTCCTACGAGCAGTACTTC. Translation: CAIMGTSSYEQYF.

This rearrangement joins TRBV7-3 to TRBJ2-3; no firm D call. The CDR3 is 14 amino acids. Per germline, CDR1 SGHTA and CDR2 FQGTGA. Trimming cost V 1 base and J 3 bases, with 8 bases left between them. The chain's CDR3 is CASSLSQATDTQYF. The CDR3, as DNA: TGTGCCAGCAGCTTAAGCCAGGCGACAGATACGCAGTATTTT.

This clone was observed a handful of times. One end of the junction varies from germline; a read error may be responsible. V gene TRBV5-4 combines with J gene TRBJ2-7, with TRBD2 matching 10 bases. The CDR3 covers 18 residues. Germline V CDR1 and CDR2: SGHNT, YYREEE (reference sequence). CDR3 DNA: TGCGCCAGCAGCTCGGGACTGAGCGGGAGGGGTTTAACCTACGAGCAGTACTTC. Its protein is CASSSGLSGRGLTYEQYF.

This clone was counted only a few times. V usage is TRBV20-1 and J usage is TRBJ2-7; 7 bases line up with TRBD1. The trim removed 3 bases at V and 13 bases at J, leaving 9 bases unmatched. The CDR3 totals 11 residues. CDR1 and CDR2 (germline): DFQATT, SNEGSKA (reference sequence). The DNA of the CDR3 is TGCAGTGCTAGGGCTCTCGGGACAGATTACTTC. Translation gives CSARALGTDYF.

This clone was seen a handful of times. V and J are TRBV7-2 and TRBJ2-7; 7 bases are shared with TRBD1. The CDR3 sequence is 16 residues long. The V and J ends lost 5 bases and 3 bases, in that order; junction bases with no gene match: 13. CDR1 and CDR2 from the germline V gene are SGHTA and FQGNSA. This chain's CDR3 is CASSRTGDRFLYEQYF. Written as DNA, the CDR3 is TGTGCCAGCAGCCGAACAGGGGACAGATTCCTCTACGAGCAGTACTTC.

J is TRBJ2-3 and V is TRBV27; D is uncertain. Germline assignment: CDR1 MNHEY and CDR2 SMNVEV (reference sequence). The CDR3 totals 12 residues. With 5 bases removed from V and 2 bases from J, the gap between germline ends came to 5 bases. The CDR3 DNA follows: TGTGCCAGCAGTACAAACACAGATACGCAGTATTTT. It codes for CASSTNTDTQYF.

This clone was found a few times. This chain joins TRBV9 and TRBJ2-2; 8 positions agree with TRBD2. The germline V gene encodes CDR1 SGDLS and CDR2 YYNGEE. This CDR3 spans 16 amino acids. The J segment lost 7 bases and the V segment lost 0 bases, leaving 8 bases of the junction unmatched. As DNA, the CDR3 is TGTGCCAGCAGCGTAGACGGGAGGGCCTGGGTCGGGGAGCTGTTTTTT. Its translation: CASSVDGRAWVGELFF.

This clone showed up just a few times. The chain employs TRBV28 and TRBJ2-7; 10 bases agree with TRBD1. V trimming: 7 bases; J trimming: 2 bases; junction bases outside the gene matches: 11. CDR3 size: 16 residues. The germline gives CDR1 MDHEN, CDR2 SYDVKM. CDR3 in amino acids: CASTLVRQGATYEQYF. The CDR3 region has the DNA TGTGCCAGCACCCTCGTGAGACAGGGGGCCACCTACGAGCAGTACTTC.

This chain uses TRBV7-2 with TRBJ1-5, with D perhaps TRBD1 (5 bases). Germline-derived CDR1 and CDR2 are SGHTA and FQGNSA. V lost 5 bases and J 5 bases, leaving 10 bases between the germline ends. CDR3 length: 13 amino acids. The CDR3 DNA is TGTGCCAGCAGCCGGGGGTTGGATCAGCCCCAGCATTTT. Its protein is CASSRGLDQPQHF.

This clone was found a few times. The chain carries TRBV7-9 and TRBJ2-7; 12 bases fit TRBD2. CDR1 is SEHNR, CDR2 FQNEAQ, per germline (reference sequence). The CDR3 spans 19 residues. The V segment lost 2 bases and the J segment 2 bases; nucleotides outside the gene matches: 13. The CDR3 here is CASSLRLTSGRSSPYEQYF. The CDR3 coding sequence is TGTGCCAGCAGCTTAAGACTTACTAGCGGGAGGAGTTCCCCCTACGAGCAGTACTTC.

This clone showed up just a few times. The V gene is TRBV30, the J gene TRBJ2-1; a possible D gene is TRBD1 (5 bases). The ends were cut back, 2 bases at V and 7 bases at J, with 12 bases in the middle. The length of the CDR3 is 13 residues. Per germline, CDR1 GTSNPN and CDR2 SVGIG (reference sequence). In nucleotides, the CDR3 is TGTGCCTGGAGTCGCCGCCCAGGGAATGAGCAGTTCTTC. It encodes CAWSRRPGNEQFF. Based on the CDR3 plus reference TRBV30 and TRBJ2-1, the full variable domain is SQTIHQWPATLVQPVGSPLSLECTVEGTSNPNLYWYRQAAGRGLQLLFYSVGIGQISSEVPQNLSASRPQDRQFILSSKKLLLSDSGFYLCAWSRRPGNEQFFGPGTRLTVL.

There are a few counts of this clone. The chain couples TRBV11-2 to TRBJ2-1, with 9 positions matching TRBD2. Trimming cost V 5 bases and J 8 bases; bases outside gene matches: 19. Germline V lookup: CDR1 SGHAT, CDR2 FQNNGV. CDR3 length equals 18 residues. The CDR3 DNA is TGTGCCAGCAGCCCCAGCATGGCTAGCGGGACTTTCTTGCATGAGCAGTTCTTC. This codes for CASSPSMASGTFLHEQFF.

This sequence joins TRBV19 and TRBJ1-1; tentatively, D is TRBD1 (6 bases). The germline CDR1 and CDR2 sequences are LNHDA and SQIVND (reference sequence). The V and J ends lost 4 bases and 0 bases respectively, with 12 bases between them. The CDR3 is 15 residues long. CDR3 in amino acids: CASSTGQLMNTEAFF. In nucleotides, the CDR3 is TGTGCCAGTAGTACCGGACAGCTGATGAACACTGAAGCTTTCTTT. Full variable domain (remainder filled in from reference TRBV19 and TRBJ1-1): DGGITQSPKYLFRKEGQNVTLSCEQNLNHDAMYWYRQDPGQGLRLIYYSQIVNDFQKGDIAEGYSVSREKKESFPLTVTSAQKNPTAFYLCASSTGQLMNTEAFFGQGTRLTVV.

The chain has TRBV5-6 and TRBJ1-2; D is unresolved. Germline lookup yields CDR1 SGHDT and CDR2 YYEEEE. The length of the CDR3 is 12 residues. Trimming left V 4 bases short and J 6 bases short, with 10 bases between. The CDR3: CASSPALHGYTF. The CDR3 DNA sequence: TGTGCCAGCAGCCCCGCGTTGCATGGCTACACCTTC.

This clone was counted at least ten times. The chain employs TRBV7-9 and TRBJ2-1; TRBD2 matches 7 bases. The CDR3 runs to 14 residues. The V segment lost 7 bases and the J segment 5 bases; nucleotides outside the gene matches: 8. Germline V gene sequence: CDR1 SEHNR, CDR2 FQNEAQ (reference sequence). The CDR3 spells CASKRLADNNEQFF. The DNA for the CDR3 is TGTGCCAGCAAAAGGCTAGCGGATAACAATGAGCAGTTCTTC.

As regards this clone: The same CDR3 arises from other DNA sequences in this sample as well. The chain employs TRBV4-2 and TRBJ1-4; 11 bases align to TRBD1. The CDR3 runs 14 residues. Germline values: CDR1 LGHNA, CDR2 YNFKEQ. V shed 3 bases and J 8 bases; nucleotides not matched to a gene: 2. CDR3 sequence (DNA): TGTGCCAGCAGCCAGGGACAGGGGGGCGAAAAACTGTTTTTT. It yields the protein CASSQGQGGEKLFF.

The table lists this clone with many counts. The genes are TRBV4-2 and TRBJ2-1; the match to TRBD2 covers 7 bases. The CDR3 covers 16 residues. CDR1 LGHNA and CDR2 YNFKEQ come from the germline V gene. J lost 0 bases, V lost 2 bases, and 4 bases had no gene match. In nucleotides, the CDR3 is TGTGCCAGCAGCCAACGGTCGGGGGGCTCCTACAATGAGCAGTTCTTC. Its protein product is CASSQRSGGSYNEQFF.

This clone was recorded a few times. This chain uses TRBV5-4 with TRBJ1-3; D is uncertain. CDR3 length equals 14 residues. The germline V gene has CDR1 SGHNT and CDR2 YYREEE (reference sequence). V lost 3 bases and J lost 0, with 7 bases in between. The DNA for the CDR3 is TGTGCCAGCAGCTCGAAGAGCTCTGGAAACACCATATATTTT. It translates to CASSSKSSGNTIYF.

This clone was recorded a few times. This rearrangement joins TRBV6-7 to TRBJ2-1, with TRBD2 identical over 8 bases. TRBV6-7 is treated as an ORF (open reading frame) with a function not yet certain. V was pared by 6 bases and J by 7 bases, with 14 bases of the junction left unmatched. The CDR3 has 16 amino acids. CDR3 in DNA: TGTGCCAGCAGGCATCACAAGGGACTAGATTGGAATGAGCAGTTCTTC. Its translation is CASRHHKGLDWNEQFF.

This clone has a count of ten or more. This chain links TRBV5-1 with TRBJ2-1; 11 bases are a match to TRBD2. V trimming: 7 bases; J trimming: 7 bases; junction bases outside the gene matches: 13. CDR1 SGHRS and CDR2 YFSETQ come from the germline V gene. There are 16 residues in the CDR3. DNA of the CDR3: TGCGCCAGCGACGAATTAGCGGGAGGGCCTGGGAATGAGCAGTTCTTC. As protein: CASDELAGGPGNEQFF. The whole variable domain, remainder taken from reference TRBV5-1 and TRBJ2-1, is KAGVTQTPRYLIKTRGQQVTLSCSPISGHRSVSWYQQTPGQGLQFLFEYFSETQRNKGNFPGRFSGRQFSNSRSEMNVSTLELGDSALYLCASDELAGGPGNEQFFGPGTRLTVL.

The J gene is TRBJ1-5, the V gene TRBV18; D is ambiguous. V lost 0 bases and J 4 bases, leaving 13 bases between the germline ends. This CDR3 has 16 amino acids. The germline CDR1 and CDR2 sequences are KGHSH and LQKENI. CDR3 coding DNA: TGTGCCAGCTCACCACCGTCCTCGGCGGGGAATCAGCCCCAGCATTTT. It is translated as CASSPPSSAGNQPQHF.